This T cell receptor (beta chain) was sequenced for a study of control samples from healthy donors and cancer patients (dated by TCRdb to the early 2020s). CDR1 and CDR2 were assigned from the germline V gene as KGHDR and SFDVKD. Trimming takes 8 bases off V and 3 bases off J; junction bases not matched to a gene: 10. The CDR3 measures 15 amino acids from cysteine to phenylalanine. Only the CDR3 region is kept as DNA, spanning 45 bases read in frame from base 1. Library preparation used the immunoSEQ multiplex PCR assay. The table was pulled from immuneACCESS by TCRdb, which kept in-frame rearrangements only. Such tables lose some clones; where checked, under half of the loss comes from unresolved V genes, and the rest has no known cause. This sample's table lists some 190,000 clones. The ten most abundant clones make up less than 2.5% of the sample. Comments on this clone: Its antigen is still unknown.

Specimen: blood. This clonotype was sampled from a woman in her twenties or thirties in good health. The chain was built from TRBV24-1 and TRBJ2-3, and 7 junctional nucleotides match TRBD1. DNA sequence: TGTGCCACCAAGGGGACAGCGAGGGAAACAGATACGCAGTATTTT. It is translated as CATKGTARETDTQYF.